The clone carrying this T cell receptor (beta chain) was observed many times. Its antigen is unidentified. The data stem from a study of T cells in Graves' hyperthyroidism and ophthalmopathy. Researchers amplified the TCR beta CDR3 regions from RNA transcripts. Primed by the HTBI set, a first-round RT-PCR was run on the TCR CDR3. TCRdb itself ran the multiplex PCR reads through MiXCR, one entry per CDR3 protein. The repertoire holds around 690,000 distinct CDR3 sequences, with 15% to 20% as singletons. The V end lost 6 bases, the J end lost 4 bases, and 7 bases lay between the germline ends. There are 12 residues in the CDR3. General study points: Stable hyperthyroidism was told apart from ophthalmopathy by a model built on 13 V-J features.

The V call is TRBV12-3 or TRBV12-4, the J call TRBJ1-5; D call uncertain. The sequence was collected from a middle-aged man with Graves' hyperthyroidism. Source material: blood. The CDR3 DNA is TGTGCCAGCAGGGCAGCAAATCAGCCCCAGCATTTT. It encodes CASRAANQPQHF.